These 24 T cell receptor beta chains were all obtained from the same sample, sequenced in a study of cytomegalovirus exposure and HLA in healthy donors. With 60 Vbeta and 13 Jbeta primers, the PCR was carried out. TCRdb's table, derived via immunoSEQ multiplex PCR, lists solely in-frame clones and lacks some. The data show some 110,000 clones, 65% to 80% seen once. The material sequenced was PBMCs. Source of these receptors: a man under 40 in good health and CMV-seropositive.

The chain carries TRBV10-1 and TRBJ2-3, with 10 bases aligning to TRBD2. Germline V gene sequence: CDR1 WNHNN, CDR2 SYGVQD (reference sequence). The CDR3 loop spans 17 amino acids. The V and J ends lost 0 bases and 5 bases, in that order; junction bases with no gene match: 8. CDR3: CASSESFSGGAVDTQYF. In nucleotides, the CDR3 is TGCGCCAGCAGTGAGTCGTTCAGCGGGGGGGCCGTAGATACGCAGTATTTT.

The V call is TRBV11-1, the J call TRBJ1-3, with a weak D call TRBD1 (6 bases). The V gene's germline CDR1 is SGHAT and CDR2 FQDESV (reference sequence). This CDR3 spans 15 amino acids. Between the trimmed V and J ends, which lost 2 bases and 1 base, there was a span of 9 bases. The CDR3 spells CASSLLTGSGNTIYF. In DNA, the CDR3 is TGTGCCAGCAGCTTACTGACAGGATCTGGAAACACCATATATTTT.

The chain uses TRBV4-2 and TRBJ2-1; 9 positions agree with TRBD1. The CDR3 extends over 16 amino acids. Germline lookup yields CDR1 LGHNA and CDR2 YNFKEQ. The J segment lost 1 base and the V segment lost 2 bases, leaving 3 bases of the junction unmatched. In DNA, the CDR3 is TGTGCCAGCAGCCAAACAGGGGGCATATCCTACAATGAGCAGTTCTTC. As protein: CASSQTGGISYNEQFF.

The J gene is TRBJ2-7, the V gene TRBV7-9; 9 nucleotides line up with TRBD2. Germline assignment: CDR1 SEHNR and CDR2 FQNEAQ (reference sequence). The ends lost 5 bases at V and 0 bases at J; junction bases unmatched: 11. This CDR3 spans 17 amino acids. The CDR3 nucleotides are TGTGCCAGCAGCCAGATAGGGGCGGGGGGGACCTCCTACGAGCAGTACTTC. It encodes CASSQIGAGGTSYEQYF.

The rearrangement links TRBV5-1 to TRBJ2-7, with 8 bases identical to TRBD2. The CDR3 spans 14 residues. V shed 4 bases and J 1 base; nucleotides not matched to a gene: 4. Germline V lookup: CDR1 SGHRS, CDR2 YFSETQ. The CDR3 DNA sequence: TGCGCCAGCAGCCCGGGAGGGGATTCCTACGAGCAGTACTTC. Encoded protein: CASSPGGDSYEQYF.

This clone was detected only once. The CDR3 sequence: CASSASGYETQYF. In DNA form, the CDR3 reads TGTGCCAGCAGCGCCTCAGGGTACGAGACCCAGTACTTC. The chain is built from TRBV9 and TRBJ2-5; D is perhaps TRBD1 (5 bases). Between the trimmed V and J ends, which lost 3 bases and 5 bases, there was a span of 11 bases. Germline lookup yields CDR1 SGDLS and CDR2 YYNGEE. This CDR3 is built from 13 residues.

The chain links TRBV6-5 to TRBJ1-1, with 8 positions matching TRBD1. V lost 2 bases to trimming and J lost 5 bases; unmatched junction nucleotides: 7. The CDR3 covers 15 residues. Per the germline V gene, CDR1 is MNHEY and CDR2 is SVGAGI. Written as DNA, the CDR3 is TGTGCCAGCAGTTACCAGGGACAGGTCGCGACTGAAGCTTTCTTT. Its translation is CASSYQGQVATEAFF.

CDR3 residues: CASSGTSGDPSTDTQYF. DNA of the CDR3: TGTGCCAGCAGCGGGACTAGCGGGGACCCTAGCACAGATACGCAGTATTTT. The chain uses TRBV13 and TRBJ2-3; 13 positions match TRBD2. The CDR3 extends over 17 amino acids. V dropped 5 bases and J dropped 0; count of bases not matched to a gene: 5. Per the germline V gene, CDR1 is PRHDT and CDR2 is FYEKMQ (reference sequence).

This chain links TRBV2 with TRBJ2-1; a weak D match, TRBD2 (5 bases). The germline gives CDR1 SNHLY, CDR2 FYNNEI. Trimming took off 5 bases at V and 5 bases at J, with 19 bases between the two ends. This CDR3 is built from 16 residues. CDR3 sequence (DNA): TGTGCCAGCAGTCTTCGACTACCAAGAGCGAACAATGAGCAGTTCTTC. This encodes CASSLRLPRANNEQFF. The variable domain in full, with the rest retrieved from reference TRBV2 and TRBJ2-1, is EPEVTQTPSHQVTQMGQEVILRCVPISNHLYFYWYRQILGQKVEFLVSFYNNEISEKSEIFDDQFSVERPDGSNFTLKIRSTKLEDSAMYFCASSLRLPRANNEQFFGPGTRLTVL.

This clone was counted only a few times. CDR3 DNA sequence: TGTGCCAGCAGATACAGGGGGCCTTCACCCCTCCACTTT. Protein sequence: CASRYRGPSPLHF. This chain links TRBV5-6 with TRBJ1-6, with TRBD1 matching 9 bases. Germline values: CDR1 SGHDT, CDR2 YYEEEE. J gave up 9 bases and V 5 bases, and 3 bases lay outside the gene matches. CDR3 size: 13 residues.

This clone was picked up a small number of times. V and J are TRBV5-8 and TRBJ1-2; unclear D gene. The CDR3 runs to 13 residues. V gave up 0 bases and J gave up 7 bases, with 10 bases separating them. CDR1 and CDR2 (germline): SGHTS, YDEGEE. The CDR3 spells CASSLAGVPGYTF. CDR3 DNA sequence: TGTGCCAGCAGCTTGGCGGGTGTCCCTGGCTACACCTTC.

This clone was seen repeatedly, ten times or more. The rearrangement links TRBV5-6 to TRBJ1-1, with a tentative D call TRBD1 (6 bases). Germline CDR1 is SGHDT and CDR2 is YYEEEE. V lost 4 bases to trimming and J lost 9 bases, with 16 bases between them. The CDR3 spans 13 residues. CDR3 in DNA: TGTGCCAGCAGCCTACCGGGACAACAAAAAGCTTTCTTT. This codes for CASSLPGQQKAFF.

The V call is TRBV5-1, the J call TRBJ1-6; TRBD1 aligns across 12 bases. CDR3 size: 15 residues. The germline gives CDR1 SGHRS, CDR2 YFSETQ. V lost 4 bases to trimming and J lost 9 bases; unmatched junction nucleotides: 5. The DNA of the CDR3 is TGCGCCAGCAGCCTCCGGGACAGGGGGCTTTCACCCCTCCACTTT. This codes for CASSLRDRGLSPLHF. The full variable domain, with the rest looked up from reference TRBV5-1 and TRBJ1-6, is KAGVTQTPRYLIKTRGQQVTLSCSPISGHRSVSWYQQTPGQGLQFLFEYFSETQRNKGNFPGRFSGRQFSNSRSEMNVSTLELGDSALYLCASSLRDRGLSPLHFGNGTRLTVT.

The chain uses TRBV19 and TRBJ2-7, with 10 bases that match TRBD1. After removal of 1 base from V and 1 base from J, the junction contained 4 bases not matched to a gene. The CDR3 runs to 16 residues. The germline V gene encodes CDR1 LNHDA and CDR2 SQIVND (reference sequence). The CDR3 DNA sequence: TGTGCCAGTAGTATAGGGCCGGGACAGGGGTCCTACGAGCAGTACTTC. Translation gives CASSIGPGQGSYEQYF.

The rearrangement joins TRBV10-3 to TRBJ1-2; TRBD1 matches at 12 bases. The CDR3 has 16 amino acids. After removal of 3 bases from V and 8 bases from J, the junction contained 10 bases not matched to a gene. Germline assignment: CDR1 ENHRY and CDR2 SYGVKD. Here the CDR3 DNA reads TGTGCCATCAGTGAAGCCGGGGGACAGGGGGCTGGAGGCTACACCTTC. Amino acids: CAISEAGGQGAGGYTF.

This clone occurred a few times. The gene calls are TRBV27 and TRBJ1-1, with D tentatively TRBD1 (6 bases). The V end lost 1 base, the J end lost 1 base, and 7 bases lay between the germline ends. CDR1 is MNHEY and CDR2 is SMNVEV in the germline V gene (reference sequence). The CDR3 covers 14 residues. The CDR3 coding sequence is TGTGCCAGCAGTTTATTACAGGGGAACACTGAAGCTTTCTTT. The encoded protein is CASSLLQGNTEAFF.

This chain joins TRBV5-4 and TRBJ1-2; D remains unclear. Germline V gene data show CDR1 as SGHNT and CDR2 as YYREEE (reference sequence). The V end was cut by 3 bases, the J end by 8 bases, with 14 bases between. The CDR3 runs to 13 residues. This chain's CDR3 is CASSSTPGYGYTF. In DNA, the CDR3 is TGTGCCAGCAGCTCAACGCCCGGTTACGGCTACACCTTC.

This clone was seen just once. In DNA, the CDR3 is TGTGCCACCAGCAGAGACCCAGGGTTTGACACTGAAGCTTTCTTT. Translated: CATSRDPGFDTEAFF. The chain joins TRBV15 to TRBJ1-1; the D gene is possibly TRBD1 (5 bases). The CDR3 loop spans 15 amino acids. With 0 bases removed from V and 3 bases from J, the gap between germline ends came to 11 bases. Germline assignment: CDR1 LNHNV and CDR2 YYDKDF (reference sequence).

Worth noting for this clone: Sequence at one end of the junction differs from germline and may be a read error. This chain uses TRBV6-5 with TRBJ1-2; 7 bases agree with TRBD1. CDR3 length: 11 residues. Germline V gene lookup returns CDR1 MNHEY and CDR2 SVGAGI. CDR3 bases: TGTGCCAGCGGGCAGGGGGTAGGCTACCCCTTC. It codes for CASGQGVGYPF.

The rearrangement uses TRBV29-1 and TRBJ2-7; D gene uncertain. V was clipped by 6 bases and J by 2 bases, with 11 bases between them. The germline V gene has CDR1 SQVTM and CDR2 ANQGSEA. The CDR3 runs to 12 residues. Here the CDR3 DNA reads TGCAGCGTCTACCTAGAGACCTACGAGCAGTACTTC. It is translated as CSVYLETYEQYF.

The chain links TRBV5-1 to TRBJ2-1; 8 bases align to TRBD2. Germline trimming cut 4 bases from V and 6 bases from J; bases unmatched to any gene: 12. Germline V gene sequence: CDR1 SGHRS, CDR2 YFSETQ. The CDR3 contains 16 residues. The CDR3 is CASSPLVGRGGNEQFF. CDR3 DNA sequence: TGCGCCAGCAGCCCACTGGTGGGTCGGGGGGGCAATGAGCAGTTCTTC.

The chain is built from TRBV18 and TRBJ2-7; 7 bases are a match to TRBD1. V lost 1 base and J lost 4; bases outside the gene matches: 4. Germline V lookup: CDR1 KGHSH, CDR2 LQKENI. There are 14 residues in the CDR3. The CDR3 is CASSPRDRAYEQYF. The CDR3 nucleotides read TGTGCCAGCTCACCACGTGACAGGGCGTACGAGCAGTACTTC.

This clone was recorded once. The chain uses TRBV5-1 and TRBJ2-2; weak D call: TRBD1 (6 bases). Germline values: CDR1 SGHRS, CDR2 YFSETQ. Trimming cost V 0 bases and J 5 bases, with 11 bases left between them. The CDR3 contains 15 residues. CDR3 nucleotide sequence: TGCGCCAGCAGCTTGGCAGGGGTAGAGACCGGGGAGCTGTTTTTT. As protein: CASSLAGVETGELFF.

The chain couples TRBV30 to TRBJ1-2; weak D call: TRBD1 (6 bases). This CDR3 has 14 amino acids. Germline V lookup: CDR1 GTSNPN, CDR2 SVGIG (reference sequence). Between the trimmed V and J ends, which lost 0 bases and 8 bases, there was a span of 16 bases. CDR3 nucleotide sequence: TGTGCCTGGAGTGTAGCCCCAGGGGACCGCGGCTACACCTTC. This encodes CAWSVAPGDRGYTF.